What follows are 13 T cell receptor beta chains derived from one specimen sequenced in a study of T cells after yellow fever vaccination. MiXCR was run by TCRdb on the 5' RACE reads, yielding one entry per CDR3 protein. Of about 140,000 distinct CDR3 sequences detected, about 8% appear once; the ten largest clones hold around 0.73%. This sample comprised CD4+ T cells sorted from PBMCs, obtained 5 days after the yellow fever booster vaccination. These TCRs come from a man aged 30 to 39 who received the YFV17D yellow fever vaccine.

The table lists this clonotype with many counts. The chain has TRBV6-2 or TRBV6-3 and TRBJ2-2; D remains unclear. This CDR3 is 14 amino acids long. Per the germline V gene, CDR1 is MNHEY and CDR2 is SVGEGT. V lost 6 bases and J lost 0, with 8 bases in between. The CDR3 here is CASSTLANTGELFF. DNA for the CDR3: TGTGCCAGCAGCACCCTCGCGAACACCGGGGAGCTGTTTTTT.

This chain joins TRBV7-9 and TRBJ2-7; D tentatively fits TRBD1 or TRBD2 (5 bases each). Trimming removed 6 bases at V and 2 bases at J, with 14 bases between. Germline CDR1 is SEHNR and CDR2 is FQNEAQ (reference sequence). This CDR3 comprises 14 residues. The CDR3: CASSFGTRPYEQYF. The CDR3 DNA follows: TGTGCCAGCAGTTTCGGGACCCGCCCCTACGAGCAGTACTTC.

This clonotype was recorded at least ten times. The chain combines TRBV6-1 with TRBJ2-7; D not resolved. Trimming took off 1 base at V and 5 bases at J, with 3 bases between the two ends. Germline V lookup: CDR1 MNHNS, CDR2 SASEGT. The CDR3 totals 11 residues. CDR3 amino acids: CASSEGHEQYF. In DNA form, the CDR3 reads TGTGCCAGCAGTGAAGGCCACGAGCAGTACTTC.

The table lists this clonotype with many counts. This chain connects TRBV20-1 to TRBJ2-5; D ambiguous. V lost 5 bases and J lost 7, with 14 bases in between. Germline CDR1 reads DFQATT; CDR2 reads SNEGSKA (reference sequence). The CDR3 covers 12 residues. The CDR3 region is CSAPKPTGTQYF. CDR3 coding DNA: TGCAGTGCTCCGAAGCCCACGGGGACCCAGTACTTC.

This sequence joins TRBV6-2 or TRBV6-3 and TRBJ2-5; tentatively, D is TRBD2 (6 bases). Germline V gives CDR1 MNHEY, CDR2 SVGEGT. V was clipped by 0 bases and J by 4 bases, with 15 bases between them. This CDR3 spans 16 amino acids. The CDR3 sequence is CASSYSVGGGRETQYF. CDR3 sequence (DNA): TGTGCCAGCAGTTACTCCGTTGGGGGAGGAAGAGAGACCCAGTACTTC.

This clonotype occurred many times. The CDR3 DNA sequence: TGTGCCAGCAGTTTGAGATGGGAGACCCAGTACTTC. Residues: CASSLRWETQYF. V gene TRBV6-6 combines with J gene TRBJ2-5; D is ambiguous. This CDR3 has 12 residues. V was shortened by 4 bases and J by 5 bases, with 8 bases between the two germline ends. CDR1 is MNHNY and CDR2 is SVGAGI in the germline V gene (reference sequence).

This clonotype was found many times. The chain is built from TRBV7-6 and TRBJ2-1, with 8 bases aligning to TRBD2. The CDR3 extends over 16 amino acids. The germline V gene encodes CDR1 SGHVS and CDR2 FNYEAQ. Losses at the gene ends were 2 bases for V and 0 bases for J; bases not matched to a gene: 3. The CDR3 region is CASSLFSGVSYNEQFF. The CDR3 nucleotides are TGTGCCAGCAGCTTATTTAGCGGGGTCTCCTACAATGAGCAGTTCTTC.

This clonotype was seen ten or more times. V and J are TRBV12-3 or TRBV12-4 and TRBJ2-7, with D perhaps matching TRBD2 (7 bases). The CDR3 contains 15 residues. Trimming took 8 bases from V and 2 from J, leaving 19 bases between them. In nucleotides, the CDR3 is TGTGCCAGCGGAAGCTCCGGGAGGACAGCCTACGAGCAGTACTTC. As protein: CASGSSGRTAYEQYF.

This clonotype was counted at least ten times. The chain employs TRBV9 and TRBJ2-3; the D gene is possibly TRBD1 (6 bases). CDR3 length equals 16 residues. Trimming took off 2 bases at V and 2 bases at J, with 15 bases between the two ends. Germline lookup yields CDR1 SGDLS and CDR2 YYNGEE. The CDR3 DNA is TGTGCCAGCAGCGTCCCCAGGGGAGATAACACAGATACGCAGTATTTT. It yields the protein CASSVPRGDNTDTQYF.

This sequence joins TRBV3-1 and TRBJ1-5; D unclear. Between the trimmed V and J ends, which lost 10 bases and 3 bases, there was a span of 19 bases. CDR3 length equals 15 residues. From germline, CDR1 is LGHDT and CDR2 YNNKEL (reference sequence). CDR3 DNA: TGTGCCACCTCCCCCTTCCCAGGAATCAATCAGCCCCAGCATTTT. Translation: CATSPFPGINQPQHF.

This chain uses TRBV24-1 with TRBJ2-1, with TRBD2 identical over 10 bases. The CDR3 has 20 amino acids. The trim removed 4 bases at V and 0 bases at J, leaving 14 bases unmatched. CDR1 is KGHDR and CDR2 is SFDVKD in the germline V gene. CDR3 in DNA: TGTGCCACCAGTGACGTTGCCAAGACTAGCGGGTCTTCCTCCTACAATGAGCAGTTCTTC. Translating gives CATSDVAKTSGSSSYNEQFF.

This clonotype was recorded at least ten times. The V and J genes are TRBV29-1 and TRBJ2-5, with 12 bases lining up with TRBD2. Trimming took 8 bases from V and 5 from J; bases not matched to a gene: 9. Germline values: CDR1 SQVTM, CDR2 ANQGSEA. The CDR3 is made up of 14 amino acids. Here the CDR3 reads CSIGLAGRLETQYF. CDR3 nucleotides: TGCAGCATCGGACTAGCGGGGAGACTGGAGACCCAGTACTTC.

This clonotype showed up many times. J is TRBJ1-2 and V is TRBV20-1; the D is unclear. Germline V lookup: CDR1 DFQATT, CDR2 SNEGSKA (reference sequence). V dropped 3 bases and J dropped 4 bases, with 12 bases sitting between them. This CDR3 comprises 13 residues. The CDR3 protein is CSASRDNAYGYTF. DNA for the CDR3: TGCAGTGCTAGCCGTGACAACGCCTATGGCTACACCTTC.